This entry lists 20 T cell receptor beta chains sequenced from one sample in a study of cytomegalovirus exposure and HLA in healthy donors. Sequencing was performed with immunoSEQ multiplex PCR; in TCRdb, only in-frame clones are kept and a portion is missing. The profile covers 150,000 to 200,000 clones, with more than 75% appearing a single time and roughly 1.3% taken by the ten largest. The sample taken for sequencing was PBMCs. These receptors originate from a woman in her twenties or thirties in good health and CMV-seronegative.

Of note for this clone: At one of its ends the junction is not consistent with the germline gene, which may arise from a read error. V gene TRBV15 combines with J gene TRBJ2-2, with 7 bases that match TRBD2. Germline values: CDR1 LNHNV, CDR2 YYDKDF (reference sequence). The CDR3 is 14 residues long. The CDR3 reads CAASTGGDTGELFF. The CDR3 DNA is TGTGCCGCCAGTACTGGGGGGGACACCGGGGAGCTGTTTTTT.

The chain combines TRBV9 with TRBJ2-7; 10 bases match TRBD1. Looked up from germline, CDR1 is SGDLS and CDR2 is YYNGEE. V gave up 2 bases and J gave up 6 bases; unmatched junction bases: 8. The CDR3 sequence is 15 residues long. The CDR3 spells CASSVRDRGSSEQYF. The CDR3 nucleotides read TGTGCCAGCAGCGTCCGGGACAGGGGAAGTAGCGAGCAGTACTTC.

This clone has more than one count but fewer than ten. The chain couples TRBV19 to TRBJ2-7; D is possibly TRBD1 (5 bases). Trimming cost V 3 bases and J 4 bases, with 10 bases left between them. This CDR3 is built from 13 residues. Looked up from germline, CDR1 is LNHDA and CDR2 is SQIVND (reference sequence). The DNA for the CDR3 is TGTGCCAGTAGTATCTTCGACAGATACGAGCAGTACTTC. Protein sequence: CASSIFDRYEQYF.

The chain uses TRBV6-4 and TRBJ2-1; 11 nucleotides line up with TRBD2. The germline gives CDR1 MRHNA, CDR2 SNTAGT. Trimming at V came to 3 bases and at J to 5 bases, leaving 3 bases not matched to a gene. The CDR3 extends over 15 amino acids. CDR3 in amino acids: CASSETSGGNNEQFF. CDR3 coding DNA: TGTGCCAGCAGTGAAACTAGCGGGGGAAACAATGAGCAGTTCTTC.

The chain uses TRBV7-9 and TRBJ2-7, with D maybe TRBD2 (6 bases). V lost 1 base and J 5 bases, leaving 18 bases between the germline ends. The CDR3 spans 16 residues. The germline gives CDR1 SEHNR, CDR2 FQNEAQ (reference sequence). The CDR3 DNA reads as TGTGCCAGCAGCTTAGACGAGGGAGGCACCTTCGACGAGCAGTACTTC. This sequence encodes CASSLDEGGTFDEQYF.

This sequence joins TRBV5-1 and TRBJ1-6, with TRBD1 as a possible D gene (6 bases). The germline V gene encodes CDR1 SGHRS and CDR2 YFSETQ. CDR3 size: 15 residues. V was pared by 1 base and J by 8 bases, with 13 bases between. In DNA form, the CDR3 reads TGCGCCAGCAGCTTGCTATGGCAGGGGCATTCACCCCTCCACTTT. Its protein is CASSLLWQGHSPLHF.

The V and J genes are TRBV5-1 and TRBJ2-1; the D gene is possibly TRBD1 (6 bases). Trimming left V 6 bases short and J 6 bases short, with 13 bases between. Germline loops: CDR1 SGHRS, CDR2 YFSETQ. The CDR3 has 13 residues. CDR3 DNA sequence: TGCGCCAGCACGGACAGTGTGATCAATGAGCAGTTCTTC. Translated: CASTDSVINEQFF.

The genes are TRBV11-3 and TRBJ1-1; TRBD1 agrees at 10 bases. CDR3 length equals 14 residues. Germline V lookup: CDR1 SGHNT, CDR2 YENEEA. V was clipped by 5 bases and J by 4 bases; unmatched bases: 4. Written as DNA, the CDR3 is TGTGCCAGCAGCCCGGGACAGGGGAGCACTGAAGCTTTCTTT. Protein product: CASSPGQGSTEAFF.

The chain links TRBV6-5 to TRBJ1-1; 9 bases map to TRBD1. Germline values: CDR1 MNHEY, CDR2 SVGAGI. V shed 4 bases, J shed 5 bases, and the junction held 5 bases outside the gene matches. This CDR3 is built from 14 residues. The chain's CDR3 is CASSSTDRGTEAFF. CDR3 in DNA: TGTGCCAGCAGTTCCACGGACAGGGGAACTGAAGCTTTCTTT.

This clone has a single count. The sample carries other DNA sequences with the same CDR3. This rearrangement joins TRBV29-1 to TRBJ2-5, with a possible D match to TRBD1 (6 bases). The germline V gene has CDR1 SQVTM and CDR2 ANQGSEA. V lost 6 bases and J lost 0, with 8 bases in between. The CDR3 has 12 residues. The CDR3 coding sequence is TGCAGCGTAGGACAGTACCAAGAGACCCAGTACTTC. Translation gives CSVGQYQETQYF.

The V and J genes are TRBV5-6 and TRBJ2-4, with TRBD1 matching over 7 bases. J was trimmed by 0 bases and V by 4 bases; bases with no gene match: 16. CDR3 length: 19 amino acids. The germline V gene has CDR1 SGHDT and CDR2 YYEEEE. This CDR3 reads CASSQGDPTTLGAKNIQYF. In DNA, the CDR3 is TGTGCCAGCAGCCAGGGGGACCCAACGACCCTAGGAGCCAAAAACATTCAGTACTTC.

The CDR3: CASSPHQGVEEKLFF. CDR3 coding DNA: TGTGCCAGCAGTCCTCATCAGGGCGTCGAAGAAAAACTGTTTTTT. The chain joins TRBV28 to TRBJ1-4; D is possibly TRBD1 (5 bases). The CDR3 has 15 amino acids. Germline lookup yields CDR1 MDHEN and CDR2 SYDVKM. The V end lost 5 bases, the J end lost 8 bases, and 18 bases lay between the germline ends.

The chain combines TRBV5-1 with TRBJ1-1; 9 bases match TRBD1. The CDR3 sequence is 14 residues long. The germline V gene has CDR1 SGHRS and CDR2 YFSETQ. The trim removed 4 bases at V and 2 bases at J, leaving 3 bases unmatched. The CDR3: CASSITGGNTEAFF. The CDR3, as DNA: TGCGCCAGCAGCATAACAGGGGGCAACACTGAAGCTTTCTTT.

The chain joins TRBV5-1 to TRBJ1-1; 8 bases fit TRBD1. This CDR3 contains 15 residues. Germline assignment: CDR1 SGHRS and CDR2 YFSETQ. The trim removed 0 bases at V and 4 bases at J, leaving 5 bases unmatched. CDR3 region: CASSLGRGQGTEAFF. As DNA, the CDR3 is TGCGCCAGCAGCTTGGGCAGGGGGCAGGGCACTGAAGCTTTCTTT.

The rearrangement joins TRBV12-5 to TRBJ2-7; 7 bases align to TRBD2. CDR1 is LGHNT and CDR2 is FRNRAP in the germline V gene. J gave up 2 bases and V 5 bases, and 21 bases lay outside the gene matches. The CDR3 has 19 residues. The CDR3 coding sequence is TGTGCTAGTGGTAATCACTGGGGTCGGGGGGAGGGACCTACCTACGAGCAGTACTTC. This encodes CASGNHWGRGEGPTYEQYF.

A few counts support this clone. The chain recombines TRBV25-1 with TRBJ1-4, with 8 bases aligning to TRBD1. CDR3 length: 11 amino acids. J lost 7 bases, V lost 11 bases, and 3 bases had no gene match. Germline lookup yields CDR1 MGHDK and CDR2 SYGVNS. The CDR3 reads CAYGTGEKLFF. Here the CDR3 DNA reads TGTGCCTACGGGACAGGTGAAAAACTGTTTTTT.

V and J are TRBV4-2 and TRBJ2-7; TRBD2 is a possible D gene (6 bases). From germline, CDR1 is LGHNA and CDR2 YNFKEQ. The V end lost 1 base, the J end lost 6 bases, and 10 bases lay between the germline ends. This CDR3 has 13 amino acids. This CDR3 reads CASSQGGESEQYF. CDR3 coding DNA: TGTGCCAGCAGCCAAGGCGGGGAGAGCGAGCAGTACTTC.

The CDR3 coding sequence is TGTGCCAGCAGCTTCGGGACAGGGGTGTATTCACCCCTCCACTTT. This sequence encodes CASSFGTGVYSPLHF. The rearrangement links TRBV11-2 to TRBJ1-6; 10 bases line up with TRBD1. CDR3 size: 15 residues. The junction had 4 bases not matched to a gene; V was cut back by 3 bases and J by 8 bases. Germline V gives CDR1 SGHAT, CDR2 FQNNGV.

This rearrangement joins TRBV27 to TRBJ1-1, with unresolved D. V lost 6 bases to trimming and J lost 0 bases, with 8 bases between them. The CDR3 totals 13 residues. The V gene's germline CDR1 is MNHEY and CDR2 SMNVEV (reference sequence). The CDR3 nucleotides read TGTGCCAGCAGGGGCACCATGAACACTGAAGCTTTCTTT. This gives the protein CASRGTMNTEAFF.

Here the CDR3 reads CASSLEPGGNTIYF. CDR3 bases: TGTGCCAGCAGCTTAGAGCCGGGTGGAAACACCATATATTTT. The chain uses TRBV7-8 and TRBJ1-3; no reliable D call. The CDR3 totals 14 residues. Trimming left V 1 base short and J 3 bases short, with 7 bases between. Germline loops: CDR1 SGHVS, CDR2 FQNEAQ.